This T cell receptor (beta chain) was sequenced during a study of T cell repertoires in cytomegalovirus infection. For the study at large: Indicated by public TCR beta signatures were CMV infection and matching HLA type.

Study conclusions and caveats: In two of eight donors, the top clonotype was HLA-C-restricted CMV-specific. Based on cumulative public TCR beta family frequency, carriers of CMV plus the relevant HLA were identified.

TCRdb reanalysed the reads using MiXCR and keeps one entry per CDR3 protein. The profile shows about 98,000 distinct CDR3 sequences, 16% of them singletons. This clonotype was recorded a few times. What it binds is not known. The material sequenced was PBMCs. The TCR comes from a human donor in good health (CMV status not recorded). Some clones in this sample may be carry-over from other donors' samples.

The CDR3 region is CASSIGASVPYEQYF. The CDR3 nucleotides are TGTGCCAGCAGTATAGGGGCTAGCGTACCCTACGAGCAGTACTTC. The chain carries TRBV28 and TRBJ2-7, with a possible D match to TRBD2 (6 bases). Trimming removed 5 bases at V and 2 bases at J, with 16 bases between. CDR1 is MDHEN and CDR2 is SYDVKM in the germline V gene. The CDR3 sequence is 15 residues long.